This is a list of T cell receptor beta chains from one sample in a study of shared clonotypes between healthy human individuals. The protocol was immunoSEQ multiplex PCR, while the TCRdb copy is restricted to in-frame clones and leaves out a portion. The data hold around 690,000 clones, with about nine tenths observed a single time. Sequenced input: memory CD8+ T cells from PBMCs. The receptors shown here come from a man aged 18 to 29 in good health. Some clones in this sample may be carry-over from other donors' samples. The CDR3 runs from the conserved cysteine through the conserved F or W. Fields, in order: J gene, clone size, D gene, V gene, CDR3 DNA, CDR3 protein. The D gene is left open where the match is weak. Expanded clones are given a class, and other clones once, few, many or no size at all.

>TRBJ2-7|.|.|TRBV5-6
TGTGCCAGCAGCAGCGGGTTTACCTACGAGCAGTACTTC
CASSSGFTYEQYF
>TRBJ1-1|.|.|TRBV7-9
TGTGCCAGCAGCCCCGCTTTCAGGAACACTGAAGCTTTCTTT
CASSPAFRNTEAFF
>TRBJ1-6|.|.|TRBV27
TGTGCCAGCACCGCAGGCGACAGCTATAATTCACCCCTCCACTTT
CASTAGDSYNSPLHF
>TRBJ2-2|.|.|TRBV9
TGTGCCAGCAGCGCGAGCGGAGGAGACGGGGAGCTGTTTTTT
CASSASGGDGELFF
>TRBJ2-3|once|.|TRBV29-1
TGCAGCGTTGAAGATCTTGAACGGGGGCACGGTACAGATACGCAGTATTTT
CSVEDLERGHGTDTQYF
>TRBJ2-5|.|TRBD1|TRBV7-9
TGTGCCAGCAGCTTACGACAGGGGAGGAATGAGACCCAGTACTTC
CASSLRQGRNETQYF
>TRBJ1-1|once|.|TRBV5-1
TGCGCCAGCAGCTCCTCGTCGGCCCCCAACACTGAAGCTTTCTTT
CASSSSSAPNTEAFF
>TRBJ1-1|.|TRBD1|TRBV6-5
TGTGCCAGCAGTCGGGGACAGGGGGCGAACACTGAAGCTTTCTTT
CASSRGQGANTEAFF
>TRBJ2-7|once|.|TRBV6-5
TGTGCCAGCAGTTTGGGCTATTCCTACGAGCAGTACTTC
CASSLGYSYEQYF
>TRBJ2-5|.|.|TRBV9
TGTGCCAGCAGCACAAGGGACGGACAAGAGACCCAGTACTTC
CASSTRDGQETQYF
>TRBJ2-1|.|.|TRBV7-9
TGTGCCAGCAGCCCTCCAGAGGGGGGCGGTGATGAGCAGTTCTTC
CASSPPEGGGDEQFF
>TRBJ1-2|few|.|TRBV9
TGTGCCAGCAGCGCTGGACAGTCCTATGGCTACACCTTC
CASSAGQSYGYTF
>TRBJ2-7|.|.|TRBV9
TGTGCCAGCAGCCCAGAGGGGGGTGCCATCATTTACGAGCAGTACTTC
CASSPEGGAIIYEQYF
>TRBJ2-3|.|.|TRBV27
TGTGCCAGCAGTCTCGTATGGGGCACAGATACGCAGTATTTT
CASSLVWGTDTQYF
>TRBJ2-3|once|.|TRBV7-2
TGTGCCAGCAGCTTATATAGGGGGGCTGGCACAGATACGCAGTATTTT
CASSLYRGAGTDTQYF
>TRBJ2-7|.|.|TRBV6-5
TGTGCCAGCAGACCCGGGACCAGCTCCTACGAGCAGTACTTC
CASRPGTSSYEQYF
>TRBJ2-7|once|.|TRBV5-4
TGTGCCAGCAGCTTGGACGGTCCACAAGCCCGACCTCCCTACGAGCAGTACTTC
CASSLDGPQARPPYEQYF
>TRBJ2-1|.|.|TRBV27
TGTGCCAGCAGTTTAATAGGAAATGAGCAGTTCTTC
CASSLIGNEQFF
>TRBJ1-1|few|.|TRBV30
TGTGCCTGGAGTGTGGGGAACACTGAAGCTTTCTTT
CAWSVGNTEAFF
>TRBJ2-7|.|TRBD1|TRBV7-9
TGTGCCAGCAGCGCTAGGGACAGCTACGAGCAGTACTTC
CASSARDSYEQYF
>TRBJ2-7|.|.|TRBV30
TGTGCCTGGAGTTGGAGACGGTCCTACGAGCAGTACTTC
CAWSWRRSYEQYF
>TRBJ1-4|.|TRBD1|TRBV2
TGTGCCAGCAGTGAAACTTCGGGAGGGACAGGCCCTAATGAAAAACTGTTTTTT
CASSETSGGTGPNEKLFF
>TRBJ2-7|.|.|TRBV21-1
TGTGCCAGCAGCAGCCGGCAGGAGGCCTACGAGCAGTACTTC
CASSSRQEAYEQYF
>TRBJ1-1|.|.|TRBV19
TGTGCCAGTAGAGGGACTGAAGCTTTCTTT
CASRGTEAFF
>TRBJ2-5|once|.|TRBV7-2
TGTGCCAGCAGCTTACAGCGGTTTGGGGAGACCCAGTACTTC
CASSLQRFGETQYF
>TRBJ2-5|.|TRBD1|TRBV5-1
TGCGCCAGCAGGGGTGACCAGGGGGCCCGATCCCTATCGTACCAAGAGACCCAGTACTTC
CASRGDQGARSLSYQETQYF
>TRBJ2-5|.|TRBD2|TRBV4-1
TGCGCCAGCAGCCTGGCGCCGGCGTCTAGCGGGAGAAGGGGAGAGACCCAGTACTTC
CASSLAPASSGRRGETQYF
>TRBJ2-2|.|TRBD1|TRBV4-1
TGCGCCAGCAGCCAGGCCGGGACAGACAACACCGGGGAGCTGTTTTTT
CASSQAGTDNTGELFF
>TRBJ2-3|.|TRBD2|TRBV28
TGTGCCAGCGCTTCAGCGGGGGGAGATACGCAGTATTTT
CASASAGGDTQYF